Listed below are T cell receptor beta chains from one sample, sequenced in a study of blood T cell repertoires in COVID-19. TCRdb's table, derived via immunoSEQ multiplex PCR, lists solely in-frame clones and lacks some. The sample consists of 50,000 to 65,000 clones, about 86% of them appearing once. The sequenced sample was peripheral blood. These receptors came from a man aged 55 to 70 with acute or convalescent COVID-19. CDR3s include the opening cysteine and the closing phenylalanine or tryptophan. Each record gives: CDR3 protein, CDR3 DNA, V gene, D gene, clone size, J gene. The D gene is left open where the match is weak. A clone size is listed for some rows: how often the clone was seen (once, few, many), or a class if it is expanded.

CDR3 protein: CATKPDRLNTEAFF
CDR3 DNA: TGTGCCACCAAACCGGACAGGCTTAACACTGAAGCTTTCTTT
V gene: TRBV19
D gene: TRBD1
clone size: .
J gene: TRBJ1-1

CDR3 protein: CASSYRQNNYGYTF
CDR3 DNA: TGTGCCAGCAGTTACCGACAGAATAACTATGGCTACACCTTC
V gene: TRBV6-6
D gene: .
clone size: .
J gene: TRBJ1-2

CDR3 protein: CATSDSLFTEAFF
CDR3 DNA: TGCGCCACTTCGGACAGCCTTTTCACTGAAGCTTTCTTT
V gene: TRBV5-1
D gene: .
clone size: .
J gene: TRBJ1-1

CDR3 protein: CASRSGTNYGYTF
CDR3 DNA: TGTGCCAGCAGATCCGGGACAAACTATGGCTACACCTTC
V gene: TRBV28
D gene: .
clone size: .
J gene: TRBJ1-2

CDR3 protein: CASSQGASGGKETQYF
CDR3 DNA: TGTGCCAGCAGCCAAGGGGCTAGCGGGGGAAAAGAGACCCAGTACTTC
V gene: TRBV4-2
D gene: TRBD2
clone size: many
J gene: TRBJ2-5

CDR3 protein: CASTKGGLAGRETQYF
CDR3 DNA: TGTGCCAGCACGAAGGGGGGACTAGCGGGAAGGGAGACCCAGTACTTC
V gene: TRBV7-2
D gene: TRBD2
clone size: .
J gene: TRBJ2-5

CDR3 protein: CASSQELGQGLDSPLHF
CDR3 DNA: TGTGCCAGCAGCCAAGAGCTCGGACAGGGTTTGGATTCACCCCTCCACTTT
V gene: TRBV14
D gene: TRBD1
clone size: .
J gene: TRBJ1-6

CDR3 protein: CASSPRAETRFEAFF
CDR3 DNA: TGTGCCAGCAGCCCCAGGGCAGAGACAAGATTTGAAGCTTTCTTT
V gene: TRBV4-2
D gene: .
clone size: .
J gene: TRBJ1-1

CDR3 protein: CASSQAGLALSGANVLTF
CDR3 DNA: TGTGCCAGCAGCCAAGCGGGACTAGCGTTATCTGGGGCCAACGTCCTGACTTTC
V gene: TRBV3-1/TRBV3-2
D gene: TRBD2
clone size: few
J gene: TRBJ2-6

CDR3 protein: CASTIGTFGGGYTF
CDR3 DNA: TGTGCCAGTACCATAGGGACCTTCGGGGGTGGCTACACCTTC
V gene: TRBV19
D gene: .
clone size: .
J gene: TRBJ1-2

CDR3 protein: CASSEYVGGHYYEQYF
CDR3 DNA: TGTGCCAGCAGTGAATACGTAGGGGGCCACTACTACGAGCAGTACTTC
V gene: TRBV25-1
D gene: TRBD1
clone size: .
J gene: TRBJ2-7

CDR3 protein: CASRRDRVGQETQYF
CDR3 DNA: TGTGCCAGCAGGCGGGACAGGGTCGGCCAAGAGACCCAGTACTTC
V gene: TRBV6-5
D gene: TRBD1
clone size: once
J gene: TRBJ2-5

CDR3 protein: CASSEGVSGEQYF
CDR3 DNA: TGTGCCAGCAGCGAAGGGGTCTCTGGCGAGCAGTACTTC
V gene: TRBV7-3
D gene: .
clone size: .
J gene: TRBJ2-7

CDR3 protein: CASRGGAVNQPQHF
CDR3 DNA: TGTGCCAGCAGAGGAGGGGCGGTCAATCAGCCCCAGCATTTT
V gene: TRBV7-3
D gene: .
clone size: .
J gene: TRBJ1-5

CDR3 protein: CASSLGAQGSYEQYF
CDR3 DNA: TGTGCCAGCAGCTTAGGGGCCCAGGGCTCCTACGAGCAGTACTTC
V gene: TRBV11-3
D gene: .
clone size: .
J gene: TRBJ2-7

CDR3 protein: CASSLDRASQPQHF
CDR3 DNA: TGTGCCAGCAGTTTGGACAGGGCAAGTCAGCCCCAGCATTTT
V gene: TRBV27
D gene: TRBD1
clone size: .
J gene: TRBJ1-5

CDR3 protein: CASSFGVYEQYF
CDR3 DNA: TGTGCCAGCAGCTTCGGAGTCTACGAGCAGTACTTC
V gene: TRBV7-9
D gene: .
clone size: .
J gene: TRBJ2-7

CDR3 protein: CASSWEAGGLDTQYF
CDR3 DNA: TGTGCCAGCAGCTGGGAAGCGGGGGGGTTAGATACGCAGTATTTT
V gene: TRBV11-3
D gene: TRBD2
clone size: .
J gene: TRBJ2-3

CDR3 protein: CASRDTGSQHF
CDR3 DNA: TGTGCCAGCAGAGACACAGGGTCCCAGCATTTT
V gene: TRBV6-6
D gene: .
clone size: .
J gene: TRBJ1-5

CDR3 protein: CASSETSGIANEQFF
CDR3 DNA: TGTGCCAGCAGTGAGACTAGCGGGATAGCGAATGAGCAGTTCTTC
V gene: TRBV2
D gene: TRBD2
clone size: .
J gene: TRBJ2-1

CDR3 protein: CASSLVSGGTYNEQFF
CDR3 DNA: TGTGCCAGCAGCCTCGTCTCGGGGGGGACTTACAATGAGCAGTTCTTC
V gene: TRBV7-2
D gene: TRBD2
clone size: once
J gene: TRBJ2-1

CDR3 protein: CSASMDSTNYGYTF
CDR3 DNA: TGCAGTGCTAGTATGGACAGCACTAACTATGGCTACACCTTC
V gene: TRBV20-1
D gene: .
clone size: .
J gene: TRBJ1-2

CDR3 protein: CATSRVNRVSDEQFF
CDR3 DNA: TGTGCCACCAGCAGAGTCAACAGGGTGAGCGATGAGCAGTTCTTC
V gene: TRBV15
D gene: .
clone size: .
J gene: TRBJ2-1

CDR3 protein: CASSGSWGETQYF
CDR3 DNA: TGCGCCAGCAGCGGGAGTTGGGGAGAGACCCAGTACTTC
V gene: TRBV10-2
D gene: .
clone size: .
J gene: TRBJ2-5

CDR3 protein: CAISDGSRGNEQFF
CDR3 DNA: TGTGCCATCAGTGACGGGAGCCGCGGCAATGAGCAGTTCTTC
V gene: TRBV10-3
D gene: .
clone size: .
J gene: TRBJ2-1

CDR3 protein: CASSPTPVGMTGQSGTEAFF
CDR3 DNA: TGTGCCAGCAGCCCTACCCCCGTAGGTATGACAGGGCAATCGGGCACTGAAGCTTTCTTT
V gene: TRBV7-8
D gene: TRBD1
clone size: .
J gene: TRBJ1-1

CDR3 protein: CASSPLGLASSYEQFF
CDR3 DNA: TGTGCCAGCAGCCCCCTGGGACTAGCCTCTTCCTATGAGCAGTTCTTC
V gene: TRBV6-2/TRBV6-3
D gene: TRBD2
clone size: few
J gene: TRBJ2-1

CDR3 protein: CSVGGSKDTQYF
CDR3 DNA: TGCAGCGTCGGCGGGAGTAAAGATACGCAGTATTTT
V gene: TRBV29-1
D gene: TRBD2
clone size: .
J gene: TRBJ2-3

CDR3 protein: CASSKLVGETGKSNQPQHF
CDR3 DNA: TGTGCCAGCAGCAAACTCGTTGGGGAAACAGGGAAAAGCAATCAGCCCCAGCATTTT
V gene: TRBV21-1
D gene: .
clone size: .
J gene: TRBJ1-5

CDR3 protein: CASLAGGAGDTQYF
CDR3 DNA: TGTGCCTCCTTAGCGGGAGGCGCCGGAGATACGCAGTATTTT
V gene: TRBV28
D gene: TRBD2
clone size: .
J gene: TRBJ2-3

CDR3 protein: CASSLVGGVRHEQFF
CDR3 DNA: TGTGCCAGCAGTTTGGTGGGAGGGGTTCGGCATGAGCAGTTCTTC
V gene: TRBV27
D gene: TRBD2
clone size: .
J gene: TRBJ2-1

CDR3 protein: CASSVQGGTGANVLTF
CDR3 DNA: TGCGCCAGCAGCGTCCAGGGAGGAACTGGGGCCAACGTCCTGACTTTC
V gene: TRBV5-1
D gene: .
clone size: .
J gene: TRBJ2-6

CDR3 protein: CASSSETSSYNEQFF
CDR3 DNA: TGTGCCAGCAGCTCCGAAACGAGCTCCTACAATGAGCAGTTCTTC
V gene: TRBV11-3
D gene: .
clone size: .
J gene: TRBJ2-1

CDR3 protein: CASSPPGQGGEKLFF
CDR3 DNA: TGTGCCAGCAGCCCCCCGGGACAGGGAGGTGAAAAACTGTTTTTT
V gene: TRBV7-9
D gene: TRBD1
clone size: .
J gene: TRBJ1-4